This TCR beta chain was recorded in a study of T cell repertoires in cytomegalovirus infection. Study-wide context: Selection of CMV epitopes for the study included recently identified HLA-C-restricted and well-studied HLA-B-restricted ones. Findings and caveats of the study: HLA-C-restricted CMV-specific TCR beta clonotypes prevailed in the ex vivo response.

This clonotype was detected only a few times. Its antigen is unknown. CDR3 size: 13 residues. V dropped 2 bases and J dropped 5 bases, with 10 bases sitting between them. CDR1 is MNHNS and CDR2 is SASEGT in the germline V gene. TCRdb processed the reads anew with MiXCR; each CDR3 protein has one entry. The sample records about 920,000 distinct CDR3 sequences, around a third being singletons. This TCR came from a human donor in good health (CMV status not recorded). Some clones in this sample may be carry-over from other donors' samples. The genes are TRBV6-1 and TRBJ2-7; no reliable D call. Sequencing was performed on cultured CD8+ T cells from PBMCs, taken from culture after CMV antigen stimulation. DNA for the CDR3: TGTGCCAGCAGTGAATTAGGATGGAACGAGCAGTACGTC. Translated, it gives CASSELGWNEQYV.